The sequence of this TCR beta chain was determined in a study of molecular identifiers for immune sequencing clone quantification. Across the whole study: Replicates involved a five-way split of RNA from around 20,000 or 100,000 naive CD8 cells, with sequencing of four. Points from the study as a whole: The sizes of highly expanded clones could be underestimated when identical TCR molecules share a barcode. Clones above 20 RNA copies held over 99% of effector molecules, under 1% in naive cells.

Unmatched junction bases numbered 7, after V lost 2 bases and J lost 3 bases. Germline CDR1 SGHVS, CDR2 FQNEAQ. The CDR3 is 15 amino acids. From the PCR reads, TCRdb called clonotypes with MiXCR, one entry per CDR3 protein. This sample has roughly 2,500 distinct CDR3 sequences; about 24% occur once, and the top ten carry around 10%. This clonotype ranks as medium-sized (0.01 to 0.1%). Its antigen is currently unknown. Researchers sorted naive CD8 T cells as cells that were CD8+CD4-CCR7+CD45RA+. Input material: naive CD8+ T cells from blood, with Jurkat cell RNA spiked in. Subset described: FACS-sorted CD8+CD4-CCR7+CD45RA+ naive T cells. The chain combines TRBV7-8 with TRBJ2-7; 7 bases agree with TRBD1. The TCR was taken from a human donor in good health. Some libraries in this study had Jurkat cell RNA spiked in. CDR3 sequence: CASSLRGQRVYEQYF. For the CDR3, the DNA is TGTGCCAGCAGCTTAAGGGGACAGAGGGTCTACGAGCAGTACTTC.